These 21 T cell receptor beta chains came from one sample sequenced in a study of human T cells and chemical hapten exposure. TCRdb ran MiXCR on the RACE reads and lists one entry per CDR3 protein. Altogether 35,000 to 50,000 distinct CDR3 sequences are present, about 3.5% being singletons, with the ten largest covering 5% to 7%. Noted time point: healthy volunteer bleed at 6 weeks. The starting material, unfractionated whole blood, was used for total RNA extraction. The material sequenced was whole blood. These receptors originate from a human donor in good health. Some clones in this sample may be carry-over from other donors' samples.

In its sample, this clonotype was seen many times. This chain links TRBV29-1 with TRBJ2-1; D perhaps matches TRBD2 (5 bases). Between the trimmed V and J ends, which lost 3 bases and 3 bases, there was a span of 12 bases. The CDR3 is 14 residues long. Germline V lookup: CDR1 SQVTM, CDR2 ANQGSEA. The CDR3 coding sequence is TGCAGCGTTGAGGAGGTTAGTCTCTACAATGAGCAGTTCTTC. This codes for CSVEEVSLYNEQFF.

Here the CDR3 DNA reads TGTGCCAGCAGCTTACCAGGACTAGCGGGTTACAATGAGCAGTTCTTC. Translated, it gives CASSLPGLAGYNEQFF. The J gene is TRBJ2-1, the V gene TRBV5-4; 11 nucleotides line up with TRBD2. This CDR3 spans 16 amino acids. The germline V gene encodes CDR1 SGHNT and CDR2 YYREEE (reference sequence). J gave up 4 bases and V 2 bases, and 5 bases lay outside the gene matches.

This clonotype was seen a few times. The rearrangement links TRBV4-1 to TRBJ2-7, with D perhaps matching TRBD2 (6 bases). Germline assignment: CDR1 MGHRA and CDR2 YSYEKL. The V and J ends lost 1 base and 5 bases respectively, with 12 bases between them. The CDR3 length is 14 residues. The CDR3 is CASSQGLTSHEQYF. CDR3 sequence (DNA): TGCGCCAGCAGCCAAGGCCTTACTAGCCACGAGCAGTACTTC.

The sample holds a few counts of this clonotype. The V call is TRBV28, the J call TRBJ2-7; 12 bases agree with TRBD2. The CDR3 contains 13 residues. Germline-derived CDR1 and CDR2 are MDHEN and SYDVKM. Losses at the gene ends were 6 bases for V and 4 bases for J; bases not matched to a gene: 1. CDR3 protein: CASRLAGGYEQYF. In nucleotides, the CDR3 is TGTGCCAGCAGGCTAGCGGGAGGGTACGAGCAGTACTTC. The whole variable domain, remainder taken from reference TRBV28 and TRBJ2-7, is DVKVTQSSRYLVKRTGEKVFLECVQDMDHENMFWYRQDPGLGLRLIYFSYDVKMKEKGDIPEGYSVSREKKERFSLILESASTNQTSMYLCASRLAGGYEQYFGPGTRLTVT.

This clonotype has ten or more counts. CDR3 in amino acids: CSARPAGQGKRDTQYF. CDR3 DNA: TGCAGTGCTCGACCAGCGGGACAGGGGAAGAGAGATACGCAGTATTTT. The chain combines TRBV20-1 with TRBJ2-3; TRBD1 aligns across 10 bases. This CDR3 region has 16 residues. V shed 5 bases and J 5 bases; nucleotides not matched to a gene: 13. Per germline, CDR1 DFQATT and CDR2 SNEGSKA (reference sequence).

This clonotype is medium-sized (0.01 to 0.1%) by share. This rearrangement joins TRBV12-3 or TRBV12-4 to TRBJ2-1, with D possibly TRBD1 on 6 matching bases. Trimming removed 5 bases from V and 7 bases from J, with 15 bases in between. This CDR3 region has 14 residues. The CDR3 region is CASSRHDRQNEQFF. The CDR3 DNA is TGTGCCAGCAGTCGCCATGACAGGCAGAATGAGCAGTTCTTC.

As regards this clonotype: This could be a read error, since a much larger clone is one nucleotide away. The genes are TRBV28 and TRBJ2-7; D unclear. With 2 bases removed from V and 4 bases from J, the gap between germline ends came to 3 bases. CDR1 and CDR2 (germline): MDHEN, SYDVKM. This CDR3 comprises 11 residues. The CDR3 DNA is TGTGCCAGCAGTTTACGGTACGAGCAGTACTTC. Translation gives CASSLRYEQYF.

This clonotype was counted ten times or more. The chain has TRBV6-1 and TRBJ2-5; possible D gene TRBD2, 6 bases. Deletions cut 2 bases from V and 5 bases from J, with 12 bases between. Germline CDR1 is MNHNS and CDR2 is SASEGT. This CDR3 region has 14 residues. CDR3 sequence reads: CASSESPGEETQYF. In DNA, the CDR3 is TGTGCCAGCAGTGAAAGCCCGGGGGAGGAGACCCAGTACTTC.

This clonotype was detected a few times. This chain joins TRBV4-1 and TRBJ2-1, with D unclear. This CDR3 comprises 19 residues. The germline V and J ends were trimmed by 0 bases and 5 bases, with 23 bases remaining between them. The germline V gene has CDR1 MGHRA and CDR2 YSYEKL. CDR3 amino acids: CASSQERLVRAKDHNEQFF. The CDR3 DNA sequence: TGCGCCAGCAGCCAAGAGAGATTAGTAAGGGCTAAGGACCACAATGAGCAGTTCTTC.

This clonotype was picked up many times. V is TRBV11-2 and J is TRBJ2-1; D call uncertain. The germline V gene encodes CDR1 SGHAT and CDR2 FQNNGV. The CDR3 contains 11 residues. V lost 2 bases and J lost 6, with 2 bases in between. The CDR3 DNA is TGTGCCAGCAGCTTATTCAATGAGCAGTTCTTC. Translation gives CASSLFNEQFF.

This chain links TRBV14 with TRBJ2-2, with D perhaps TRBD2 (5 bases). The CDR3 length is 15 residues. The germline V and J ends were trimmed by 4 bases and 5 bases, with 14 bases remaining between them. CDR1 SGHDN and CDR2 FVKESK come from the germline V gene. The CDR3 loop is CASSPFQRTTGELFF. The CDR3, as DNA: TGTGCCAGCAGCCCTTTCCAGCGGACGACCGGGGAGCTGTTTTTT.

This clonotype was counted ten times or more. V and J are TRBV4-2 and TRBJ2-1; no firm D call. Germline-derived CDR1 and CDR2 are LGHNA and YNFKEQ. Deletions cut 3 bases from V and 0 bases from J, with 6 bases between. This CDR3 spans 14 amino acids. In DNA, the CDR3 is TGTGCCAGCAGCCACGGCGGCTCCTACAATGAGCAGTTCTTC. Translation gives CASSHGGSYNEQFF.

Ten or more counts support this clonotype. This rearrangement joins TRBV20-1 to TRBJ2-2; TRBD1 aligns across 7 bases. CDR3 size: 17 residues. V shed 2 bases, J shed 0 bases, and the junction held 9 bases outside the gene matches. Germline V gene sequence: CDR1 DFQATT, CDR2 SNEGSKA (reference sequence). Here the CDR3 DNA reads TGCAGTGCTAGACGGGAAGGGGGCTTCGCGAACACCGGGGAGCTGTTTTTT. As protein: CSARREGGFANTGELFF.

This clonotype was seen repeatedly, ten times or more. The CDR3 nucleotides are TGCAGCGTCGACACGGGGGCCGCTGGGGCCAACGTCCTGACTTTC. Its protein is CSVDTGAAGANVLTF. This chain links TRBV29-1 with TRBJ2-6; D may be TRBD1 or TRBD2 (6 bases each). Germline V CDR1 and CDR2: SQVTM, ANQGSEA. V shed 6 bases and J shed 2 bases, with 14 bases lying between them. The CDR3 is 15 amino acids.

This clonotype was seen repeatedly, ten times or more. V gene TRBV29-1 combines with J gene TRBJ2-7; D remains ambiguous. The germline V gene encodes CDR1 SQVTM and CDR2 ANQGSEA. The V end lost 5 bases, the J end lost 0 bases, and 11 bases lay between the germline ends. The CDR3 runs to 13 residues. For the CDR3, the DNA is TGCAGCGTTTATGGAGTCACCTCCTACGAGCAGTACTTC. Amino acid sequence: CSVYGVTSYEQYF.

Many counts were recorded for this clonotype. The chain has TRBV2 and TRBJ1-6, with a tentative D call TRBD1 (5 bases). V was shortened by 6 bases and J by 10 bases, with 13 bases between the two germline ends. The V gene's germline CDR1 is SNHLY and CDR2 FYNNEI. This CDR3 spans 13 amino acids. CDR3 nucleotides: TGTGCCAGCAGGGACAAACAGAGATCACCCCTCCACTTT. It is translated as CASRDKQRSPLHF.

This clonotype has only a few counts. The V and J genes are TRBV28 and TRBJ1-5, with 9 positions matching TRBD1. The junction had 6 bases not matched to a gene; V was cut back by 3 bases and J by 0 bases. The CDR3 loop spans 17 amino acids. Germline V gives CDR1 MDHEN, CDR2 SYDVKM. CDR3 DNA: TGTGCCAGCAGTTTTCTATGGGACAGGGATAGCAATCAGCCCCAGCATTTT. The encoded protein is CASSFLWDRDSNQPQHF.

The table lists this clonotype with a few counts. This chain joins TRBV9 and TRBJ2-5; possible D gene TRBD1, 6 bases. CDR3 length: 13 amino acids. V was cut by 4 bases and J by 7 bases, with 14 bases left in between. Per the germline V gene, CDR1 is SGDLS and CDR2 is YYNGEE. The DNA of the CDR3 is TGTGCCAGCAGCTACCAGGGGCATGGGACCCAGTACTTC. Translation gives CASSYQGHGTQYF.

This clonotype occurred many times. The J gene is TRBJ1-4, the V gene TRBV11-2, with TRBD1 as a possible D gene (5 bases). CDR3 size: 14 residues. V was clipped by 5 bases and J by 8 bases, with 15 bases between them. Germline values: CDR1 SGHAT, CDR2 FQNNGV. CDR3 sequence: CASSRMMGEEKLFF. CDR3 bases: TGTGCCAGCAGCCGGATGATGGGGGAAGAAAAACTGTTTTTT.

This clonotype was seen repeatedly, ten times or more. This sequence joins TRBV9 and TRBJ2-7, with 9 nucleotides matching TRBD1. The V segment lost 2 bases and the J segment 5 bases; nucleotides outside the gene matches: 11. The germline gives CDR1 SGDLS, CDR2 YYNGEE. This CDR3 has 16 residues. This chain's CDR3 is CASSVGGGQGAHEQYF. DNA of the CDR3: TGTGCCAGCAGCGTTGGGGGGGGACAGGGAGCCCACGAGCAGTACTTC.

This clonotype was detected many times. V and J are TRBV28 and TRBJ2-3, with a weak D call TRBD2 (6 bases). The V end lost 5 bases, the J end lost 8 bases, and 8 bases lay between the germline ends. The CDR3 runs to 11 residues. Per the germline V gene, CDR1 is MDHEN and CDR2 is SYDVKM. The DNA of the CDR3 is TGTGCCAGCAGTGGACTACGTACGCAGTATTTT. Translation gives CASSGLRTQYF.